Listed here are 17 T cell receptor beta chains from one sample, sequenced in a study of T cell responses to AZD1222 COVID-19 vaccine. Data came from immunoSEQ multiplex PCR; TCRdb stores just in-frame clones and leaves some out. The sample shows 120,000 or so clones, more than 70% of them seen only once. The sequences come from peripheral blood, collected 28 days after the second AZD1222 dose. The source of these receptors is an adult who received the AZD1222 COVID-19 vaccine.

The CDR3 spells CASSRWTGGQYEQYF. The CDR3 region has the DNA TGTGCCAGCAGTCGATGGACAGGGGGCCAGTACGAGCAGTACTTC. V gene TRBV28 combines with J gene TRBJ2-7, with TRBD1 matching 11 bases. With 5 bases clipped from V and 4 bases from J, the junction kept 7 bases outside the gene matches. Looked up from germline, CDR1 is MDHEN and CDR2 is SYDVKM. The CDR3 length is 15 residues.

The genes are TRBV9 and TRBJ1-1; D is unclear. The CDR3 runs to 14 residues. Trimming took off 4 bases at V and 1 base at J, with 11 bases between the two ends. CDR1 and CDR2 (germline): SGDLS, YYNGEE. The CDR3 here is CASSFNTENTEAFF. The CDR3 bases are TGTGCCAGCAGCTTCAACACAGAGAACACTGAAGCTTTCTTT.

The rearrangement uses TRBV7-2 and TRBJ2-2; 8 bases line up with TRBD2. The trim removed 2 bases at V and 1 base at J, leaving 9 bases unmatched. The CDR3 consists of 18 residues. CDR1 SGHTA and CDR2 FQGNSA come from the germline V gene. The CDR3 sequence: CASSLMPGLAGNTGELFF. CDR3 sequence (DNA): TGTGCCAGCAGCTTAATGCCCGGTCTAGCGGGGAACACCGGGGAGCTGTTTTTT.

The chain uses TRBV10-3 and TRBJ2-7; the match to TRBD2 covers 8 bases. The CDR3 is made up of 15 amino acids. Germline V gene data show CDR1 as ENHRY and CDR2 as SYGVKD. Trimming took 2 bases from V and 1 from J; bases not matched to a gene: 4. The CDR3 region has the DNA TGTGCCATCAGTGAGGAAACTAGCGGTTCCTACGAGCAGTACTTC. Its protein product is CAISEETSGSYEQYF.

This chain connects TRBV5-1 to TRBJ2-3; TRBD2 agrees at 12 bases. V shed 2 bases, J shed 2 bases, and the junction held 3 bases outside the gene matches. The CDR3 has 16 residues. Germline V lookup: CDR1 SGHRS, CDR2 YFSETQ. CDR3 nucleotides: TGCGCCAGCAGCTTACCTAGCGGGGGGGACACAGATACGCAGTATTTT. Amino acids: CASSLPSGGDTDTQYF. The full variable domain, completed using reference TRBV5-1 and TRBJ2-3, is KAGVTQTPRYLIKTRGQQVTLSCSPISGHRSVSWYQQTPGQGLQFLFEYFSETQRNKGNFPGRFSGRQFSNSRSEMNVSTLELGDSALYLCASSLPSGGDTDTQYFGPGTRLTVL.

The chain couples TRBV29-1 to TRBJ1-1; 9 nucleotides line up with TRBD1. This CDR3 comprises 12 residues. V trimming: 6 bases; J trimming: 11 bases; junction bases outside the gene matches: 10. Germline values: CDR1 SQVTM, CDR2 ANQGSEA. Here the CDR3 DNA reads TGCAGCGTCGATGGACAGGGGATATCGGCTTTCTTT. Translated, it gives CSVDGQGISAFF.

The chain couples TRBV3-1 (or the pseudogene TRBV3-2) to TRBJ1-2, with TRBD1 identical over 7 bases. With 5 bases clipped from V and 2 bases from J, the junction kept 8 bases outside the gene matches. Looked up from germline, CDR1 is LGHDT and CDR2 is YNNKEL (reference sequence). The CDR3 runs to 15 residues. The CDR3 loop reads CASSYYRGANYGYTF. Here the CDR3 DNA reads TGTGCCAGCAGCTATTACAGGGGCGCCAACTATGGCTACACCTTC.

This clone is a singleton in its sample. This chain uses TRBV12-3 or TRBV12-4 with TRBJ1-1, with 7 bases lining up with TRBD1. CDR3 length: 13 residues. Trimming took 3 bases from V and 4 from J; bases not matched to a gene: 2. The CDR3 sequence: CASSLGQFTEAFF. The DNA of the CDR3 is TGTGCCAGCAGTTTGGGACAGTTCACTGAAGCTTTCTTT.

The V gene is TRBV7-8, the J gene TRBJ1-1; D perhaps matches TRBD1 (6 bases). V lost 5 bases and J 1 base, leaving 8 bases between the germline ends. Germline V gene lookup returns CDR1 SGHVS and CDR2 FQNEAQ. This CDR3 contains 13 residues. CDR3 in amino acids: CASSKDRNTEAFF. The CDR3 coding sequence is TGTGCCAGCAGCAAGGACAGGAACACTGAAGCTTTCTTT.

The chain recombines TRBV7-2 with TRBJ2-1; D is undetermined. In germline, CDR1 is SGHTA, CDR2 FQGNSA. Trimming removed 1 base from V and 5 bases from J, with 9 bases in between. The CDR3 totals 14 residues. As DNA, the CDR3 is TGTGCCAGCAGCTTAGGTGGCAAAAACAATGAGCAGTTCTTC. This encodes CASSLGGKNNEQFF.

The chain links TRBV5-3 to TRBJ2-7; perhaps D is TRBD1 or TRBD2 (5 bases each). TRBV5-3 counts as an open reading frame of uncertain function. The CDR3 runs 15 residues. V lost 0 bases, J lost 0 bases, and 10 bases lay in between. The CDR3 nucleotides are TGTGCCAGAAGCTTGGTTGGGGGACGCTCCTACGAGCAGTACTTC. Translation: CARSLVGGRSYEQYF.

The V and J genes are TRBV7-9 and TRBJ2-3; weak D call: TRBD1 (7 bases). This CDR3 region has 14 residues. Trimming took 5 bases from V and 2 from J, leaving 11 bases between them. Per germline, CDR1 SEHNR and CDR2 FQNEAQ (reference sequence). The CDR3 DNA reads TGTGCCAGCAGCCGGGGGACAGACACAGATACGCAGTATTTT. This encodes CASSRGTDTDTQYF.

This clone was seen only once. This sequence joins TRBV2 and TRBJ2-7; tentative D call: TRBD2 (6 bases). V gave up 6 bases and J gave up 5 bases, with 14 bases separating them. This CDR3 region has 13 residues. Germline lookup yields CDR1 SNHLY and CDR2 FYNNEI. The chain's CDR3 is CASRIERADEQYF. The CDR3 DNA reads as TGTGCCAGCAGGATTGAGCGGGCTGACGAGCAGTACTTC.

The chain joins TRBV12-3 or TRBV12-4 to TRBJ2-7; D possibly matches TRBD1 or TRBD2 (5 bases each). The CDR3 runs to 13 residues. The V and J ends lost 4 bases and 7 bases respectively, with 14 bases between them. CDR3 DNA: TGTGCCAGCAGTTGGGACCCTACGGGGGAGCAGTACTTC. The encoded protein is CASSWDPTGEQYF.

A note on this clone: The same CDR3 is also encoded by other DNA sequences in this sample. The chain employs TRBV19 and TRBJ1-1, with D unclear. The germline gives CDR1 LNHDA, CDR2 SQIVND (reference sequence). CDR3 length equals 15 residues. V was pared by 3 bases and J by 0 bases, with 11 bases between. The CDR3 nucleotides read TGTGCCAGTAGTATCGACCCGGGTCTGAACACTGAAGCTTTCTTT. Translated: CASSIDPGLNTEAFF.

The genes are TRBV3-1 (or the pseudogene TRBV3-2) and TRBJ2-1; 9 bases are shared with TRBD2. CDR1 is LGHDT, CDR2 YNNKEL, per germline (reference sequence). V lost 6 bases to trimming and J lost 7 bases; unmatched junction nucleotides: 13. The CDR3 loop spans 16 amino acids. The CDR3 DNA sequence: TGTGCCAGCAGGAAATTAGCGGGAGTCTCTAATAATGAGCAGTTCTTC. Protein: CASRKLAGVSNNEQFF.

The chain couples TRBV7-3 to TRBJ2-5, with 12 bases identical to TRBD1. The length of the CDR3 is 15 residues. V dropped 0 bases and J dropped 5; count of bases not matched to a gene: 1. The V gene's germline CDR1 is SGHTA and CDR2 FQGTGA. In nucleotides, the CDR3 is TGTGCCAGCAGCTTAACTGGGACAGGGGGCGAGACCCAGTACTTC. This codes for CASSLTGTGGETQYF.